Listed below are T cell receptor beta chains from one sample, sequenced in a study of PD-L1 blockade in urothelial cancer. TCRdb's copy holds only in-frame clones and misses some; the assay was immunoSEQ multiplex PCR. The sample includes about 29,000 clones, 70% to 90% of them seen just once. The source material was PBMCs, sampled around atezolizumab (anti-PD-L1) treatment. The source is a man aged 50 or older with urothelial cancer. Each CDR3 is given without its conserved first and last residue.

V: TRBV18
J: TRBJ2-7
CDR3: ASSPSGQGAGYEQY

V: TRBV7-7
J: TRBJ2-5
CDR3: ASSRDYRETQY

V: TRBV5-1
J: TRBJ1-2
CDR3: ASSLDPAGRGDYGYT

V: TRBV5-6
J: TRBJ2-5
CDR3: ASSLAGGETQY

V: TRBV9
J: TRBJ2-3
CDR3: ASSRGDRGLDTQY

V: TRBV7-2
J: TRBJ2-4
CDR3: ASSFRTSGRTPSKNIQY

V: TRBV7-9
J: TRBJ2-7
CDR3: ASSLGLAVYEQY

V: TRBV19
J: TRBJ1-4
CDR3: ATSGTGREKLF

V: TRBV5-1
J: TRBJ2-3
CDR3: ASSAGLVTDTQY

V: TRBV6-6
J: TRBJ2-7
CDR3: ASARGQGVYEQY

V: TRBV19
J: TRBJ2-7
CDR3: ASSIRGGMTEQY